This T cell receptor beta chain was retrieved from a study of blood T cell repertoires in COVID-19. About the study: Samples representing acute and convalescent COVID-19 were sourced from the United States, Italy and Spain. PBMCs, B-cell-depleted T cells, or T cells provided the cDNA or gDNA that made up the material.

V was clipped by 4 bases and J by 6 bases; unmatched bases: 8. CDR3 length: 15 residues. The V gene's germline CDR1 is SGHRS and CDR2 YFSETQ. In the original processing: Cell counts per sample came from amplifying reference gene primers. The data were produced by immunoSEQ multiplex PCR, yet TCRdb's version contains in-frame clones alone and is incomplete. V and J calls and clone size are copied from that table; D and trimming were computed from the DNA. The sample yields about 100,000 clones, roughly 88% seen once. The clonotype comes from an older woman with acute or convalescent COVID-19. The chain is built from TRBV5-1 and TRBJ1-4, with 8 bases that match TRBD1. Source material: peripheral blood. CDR3 protein: CASSRTGTGYEKLFF. CDR3 DNA sequence: TGCGCCAGCAGCCGGACCGGGACAGGTTATGAAAAACTGTTTTTT. The variable domain in full, completed from reference TRBV5-1 and TRBJ1-4, reads KAGVTQTPRYLIKTRGQQVTLSCSPISGHRSVSWYQQTPGQGLQFLFEYFSETQRNKGNFPGRFSGRQFSNSRSEMNVSTLELGDSALYLCASSRTGTGYEKLFFGSGTQLSVL.